This TCR beta chain originates from a study of response to subunit inactivated influenza vaccine. TCRdb reanalysed the RT-PCR reads using MiXCR and keeps one entry per CDR3 protein. This sample has around 710,000 distinct CDR3 sequences, with roughly 14% found just once. This sample comprised PBMCs from blood, obtained around 14 days before vaccination. The clonotype originates from a man in his fifties who received an inactivated influenza vaccine.

In DNA form, the CDR3 reads TGCGCCAGCAGCTTGGAACCGGGTATGGTCGAGCAGTACTTC. It is translated as CASSLEPGMVEQYF. The V gene is TRBV5-1, the J gene TRBJ2-7; D gene uncertain. The germline V and J ends were trimmed by 0 bases and 6 bases, with 13 bases remaining between them. CDR1 SGHRS and CDR2 YFSETQ come from the germline V gene. The CDR3 is made up of 14 amino acids.